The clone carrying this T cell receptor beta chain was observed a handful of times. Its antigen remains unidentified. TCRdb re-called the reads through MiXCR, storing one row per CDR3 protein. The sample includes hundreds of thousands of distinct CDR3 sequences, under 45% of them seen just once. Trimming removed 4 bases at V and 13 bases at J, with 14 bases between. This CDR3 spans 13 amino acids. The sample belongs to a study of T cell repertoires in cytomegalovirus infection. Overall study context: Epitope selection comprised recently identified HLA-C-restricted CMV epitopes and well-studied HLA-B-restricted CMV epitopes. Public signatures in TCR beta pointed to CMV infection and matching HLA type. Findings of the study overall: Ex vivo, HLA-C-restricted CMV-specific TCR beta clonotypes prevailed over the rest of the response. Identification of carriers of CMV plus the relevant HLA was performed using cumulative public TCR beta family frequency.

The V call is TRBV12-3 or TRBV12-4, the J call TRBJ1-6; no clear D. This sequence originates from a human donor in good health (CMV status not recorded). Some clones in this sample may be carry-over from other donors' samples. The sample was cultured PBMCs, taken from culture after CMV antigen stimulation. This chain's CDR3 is CASSSPDSIPLHF. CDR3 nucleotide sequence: TGTGCCAGCAGTTCCCCGGACTCGATTCCCCTCCACTTT.